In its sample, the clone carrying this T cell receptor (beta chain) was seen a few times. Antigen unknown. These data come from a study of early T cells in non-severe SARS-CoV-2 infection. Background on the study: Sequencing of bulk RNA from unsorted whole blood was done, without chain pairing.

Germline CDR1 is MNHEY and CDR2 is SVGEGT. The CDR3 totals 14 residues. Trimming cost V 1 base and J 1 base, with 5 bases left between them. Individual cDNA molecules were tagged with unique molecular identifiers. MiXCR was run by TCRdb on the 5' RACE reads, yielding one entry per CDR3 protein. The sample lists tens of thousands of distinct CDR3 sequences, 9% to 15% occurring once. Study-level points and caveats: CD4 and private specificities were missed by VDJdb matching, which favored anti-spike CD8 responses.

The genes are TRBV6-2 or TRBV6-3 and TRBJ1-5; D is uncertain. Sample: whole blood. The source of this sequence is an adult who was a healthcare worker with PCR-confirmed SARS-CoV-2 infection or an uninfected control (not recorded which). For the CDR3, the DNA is TGTGCCAGCAGTTACTATGGGAGCAATCAGCCCCAGCATTTT. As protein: CASSYYGSNQPQHF.